This T cell receptor (beta chain) is drawn from a study of cytomegalovirus exposure and HLA in healthy donors. This CDR3 contains 15 residues. The germline CDR1 and CDR2 sequences are SEHNR and FQNEAQ (reference sequence). Vbeta (60) and Jbeta (13) primers were used in the PCR. Profiled with immunoSEQ multiplex PCR; TCRdb holds only in-frame clones, not every one. This sample has 88,000 or so clones, with more than 50% found just once. About this clone: One end of the junction varies from germline; a read error may be responsible.

This chain joins TRBV7-9 and TRBJ2-7; 12 bases agree with TRBD2. Specimen: PBMCs. The receptor's source is a male donor in good health and CMV-seropositive. CDR3 coding DNA: TGTTCCAGCAGCTTTTCCGGGACTAGCGGGTCTGAGCAGTACTTC. It codes for CSSSFSGTSGSEQYF.